What follows are 5 T cell receptor beta chains derived from one specimen sequenced in a study of tumor-infiltrating lymphocytes in primary liver carcinoma (dated by TCRdb to about 2017). Without any cell sorting, total RNA and DNA were co-extracted from around 18-30 mg of bulk tissue using the AllPrep DNA/RNA mini kit. This sample was sequenced with an Illumina HiSeq 2500. TCRbeta-specific cDNA was reverse-transcribed from 500 ng total RNA using a constant-region primer and ProtoScript II reverse transcriptase. Construction of the TCRbeta libraries relied on three nested rounds of multiplex PCR, following a slightly modified ARM-PCR procedure. Each of the first two PCR rounds ran for around 11 cycles using multiplex TRBV1-TRBV30 forward primers together with a Cbeta reverse primer. The public reads were reprocessed in TCRdb via fastp at Q25 and MiXCR, keeping in-frame beta chains. Entries that share a CDR3 protein sequence are merged under the most common genes and DNA. For this sample the table gives about 120,000 distinct CDR3 sequences, of which roughly 70% were detected only once. Over 7.5% of the sample lies in the top ten.

The sample comprised tumor-adjacent normal liver tissue. These receptors were collected from a woman between 55 and 75 years old with primary liver carcinoma and hepatitis B virus infection.

On this clonotype itself: A read error may be the cause here, since a much bigger clone is one base away. The chain employs TRBV28 and TRBJ2-7, with TRBD2 matching over 13 bases. This CDR3 has 16 residues. Germline-derived CDR1 and CDR2 are MDHEN and SYDVKM. DNA of the CDR3: TGTGCCAGCGGTTTGGGGACTAGCGGGGCTACCTACGAGCAGTACTTC. It codes for CASGLGTSGATYEQYF.

This clonotype was found once. A read error may account for a junction end that differs from germline. The chain couples TRBV11-1 to TRBJ2-3; 7 bases fit TRBD2. Per the germline V gene, CDR1 is SGHAT and CDR2 is FQDESV (reference sequence). The CDR3 is made up of 14 amino acids. For the CDR3, the DNA is TGTGCTAGCAGCTTAATGCAACTTGCGGGAGAGTCTCACTTT. Its translation: CASSLMQLAGESHF.

In the case of this clonotype: The junction departs from germline at one end; a sequencing error may be responsible. The chain is built from TRBV6-1 and TRBJ2-3, with 8 bases identical to TRBD2. Germline CDR1 reads MNHNS; CDR2 reads SASEGT. The CDR3 runs to 16 residues. CDR3: CASNEAVLREADTQYF. In nucleotides, the CDR3 is TGTGCCAGCAATGAAGCGGTCCTGCGGGAGGCCGATACGCAGTATTTT.

The rearrangement links TRBV12-3 or TRBV12-4 to TRBJ2-1; 8 bases align to TRBD1. The CDR3 consists of 11 residues. V shed 10 bases, J shed 16 bases, and the junction held 12 bases outside the gene matches. The CDR3 DNA is TGTGCCATCCTGACCAGCAGGGGGCAATTCTTC. Translating gives CAILTSRGQFF.

This chain connects TRBV6-1 to TRBJ1-1, with TRBD1 identical over 9 bases. Germline lookup yields CDR1 MNHNS and CDR2 SASEGT. V was pared by 6 bases and J by 4 bases, with 6 bases of the junction left unmatched. The CDR3 is 14 amino acids. The CDR3 sequence: CASRAGTGPTEAFF. The DNA for the CDR3 is TGTGCCAGCAGGGCCGGGACAGGGCCCACTGAAGCTTTCTTT.